This T cell receptor (beta chain) was identified during a study of blood T cells in healthy people across ages. Sample-barcoded 5' priming and a J-beta primer mix drove a second PCR of about 7 to 12 cycles. Via MiXCR, TCRdb re-called the 5' RACE reads, giving one row per CDR3 protein. This sample has almost 800,000 distinct CDR3 sequences, with nearly 60% found just once. The CDR3 has 15 residues. CDR1 SGHNT and CDR2 YENEEA come from the germline V gene. The ends were cut back, 2 bases at V and 2 bases at J, with 13 bases in the middle. The receptor was derived from a man under 40 in good health. The chain is built from TRBV11-3 and TRBJ2-7; tentatively, D is TRBD1 or TRBD2 (7 bases each). Source material: blood. For the CDR3, the DNA is TGTGCCAGCAGCTTACGAGCGGGACAGCCCTACGAGCAGTACTTC. Encoded protein: CASSLRAGQPYEQYF.